This T cell receptor beta chain was sequenced for a study of T cells after yellow fever vaccination (dated by TCRdb to between 2019 and 2020). Background for the entire study: The SMART-Seq v4 Ultra Low Input RNA kit was used to prepare libraries from fractions with low cell numbers. Blood was drawn at multiple timepoints before and after primary and secondary immunization, with bulk PBMC replicates and cell subsets isolated. Two healthy male donors, one aged 18 to 30 and one aged 30 to 40 years, were included in the cohort. To follow T-cell clones before and after primary and booster YFV17D yellow fever vaccination, bulk TCR alpha and beta repertoires were sequenced over time. Here is what the overall study found, with its caveats: Compared with the primary T-cell response, the secondary T-cell response was faster but weaker, reaching its peak on day 5 rather than on day 15. The study included only a couple of donors, which limits how far the findings can be generalized. A small fraction of clonotypes appeared in both the CD4 and CD8 compartments, likely as a result of convergent recombination. FACS-sorted repertoires could contain abundant contaminating clonotypes from the bulk population, so computational filtering was required. Most clones expanded after primary vaccination (about 95% of CD4 and roughly 88% of CD8) were re-detected after the booster, suggesting that broad memory maintenance occurred.

The instrument given in TCRdb is Illumina NovaSeq 6000. TCR cDNA was made using 5'RACE template switching, a step that added a universal primer site and unique molecular identifiers. Priming for cDNA synthesis came from both the TCR alpha and TCR beta constant segments. Library amplification used two PCR steps, and the second PCR step added sample barcodes and sequencing adapters. Sequencing of libraries was performed on Illumina HiSeq 2500 (2x100 bp) or NovaSeq (2x150 bp). In the original analysis: MIGEC was used to demultiplex reads and collapse the reads into UMI consensus sequences, and MiXCR was used for V(D)J alignment. Using edgeR on replicate PBMC samples, clonotypes were called vaccine-responding if FDR was below 0.01 and the log2 fold change was above 5 up to day 15. CD4 or CD8 identity was assigned to each bulk clonotype according to whether the clonotype was present at higher abundance in the sequenced CD4 repertoire or the sequenced CD8 repertoire. TCRdb applied fastp at Q25 and MiXCR to the public reads, then kept only in-frame beta chains. When rows share a CDR3 protein, they turn into one entry using the most common DNA and genes. TCRdb's processing, not the authors', yielded these V and J calls. The sample contains approximately 330,000 distinct CDR3 sequences, roughly 4.3% of them found a single time. The ten largest clones add up to 20% to 25% of the sample.

In its sample, this clonotype was seen a few times. Its antigen is still unknown. Base-call qualities are not available, and no considerably larger clone is one nucleotide away. The meaning of the sample's treatment or condition label: live attenuated yellow fever vaccine strain. At each blood-draw timepoint, two biological replicates of bulk PBMCs were obtained. A standard Ficoll-Paque protocol was used to isolate PBMCs from peripheral blood. TriZol was used to extract RNA from bulk PBMCs, CD4 and CD8 fractions, and dextramer-positive and dextramer-negative fractions. This TCR was sampled from a young man who received the YFV17D yellow fever vaccine. The specimen comprised PBMCs, sampled 5 days after the yellow fever booster vaccination.

The CDR3 amino acid sequence is: CSASNDRRDRGPETQYF. Read as DNA, the sequence is TGCAGTGCTTCTAACGACCGCCGGGACAGGGGGCCAGAGACCCAGTACTTC. The chain is made from TRBV20-1 and TRBJ2-5, and 12 bases in between align with TRBD1. At the junction V is shortened by 5 bases and J by 4 bases; bases outside the gene matches: 14. The CDR3 runs 17 amino acids, cysteine and phenylalanine included. Only the CDR3 DNA is retained, 51 bases long and in frame from the first base. CDR1 and CDR2 were assigned from the germline V gene (reference sequence) as DFQATT and SNEGSKA.